Below, one T cell receptor beta chain is given with its context. The antigen remains undetermined. There are 11 residues in the CDR3. V shed 4 bases and J shed 8 bases, with 8 bases lying between them. The data stem from a study of identical twins. General study points: Out-of-frame alpha sequences common to twins were enriched for low generation probability.

TCRdb independently ran MiXCR on the 5' RACE reads; one entry per CDR3 protein. The table has 450,000 to 600,000 distinct CDR3 sequences, under 25% seen once. These data also featured in a second study, about yellow fever vaccine responses in identical twins.

The receptor was derived from a woman aged 18-30 years in good health. This chain uses TRBV12-3 or TRBV12-4 with TRBJ1-2; the D is unclear. Input material: CD4+ T cells sorted from blood. This CDR3 is CASSSGFGYTF. In DNA form, the CDR3 reads TGTGCCAGCAGTTCTGGGTTCGGCTACACCTTC.